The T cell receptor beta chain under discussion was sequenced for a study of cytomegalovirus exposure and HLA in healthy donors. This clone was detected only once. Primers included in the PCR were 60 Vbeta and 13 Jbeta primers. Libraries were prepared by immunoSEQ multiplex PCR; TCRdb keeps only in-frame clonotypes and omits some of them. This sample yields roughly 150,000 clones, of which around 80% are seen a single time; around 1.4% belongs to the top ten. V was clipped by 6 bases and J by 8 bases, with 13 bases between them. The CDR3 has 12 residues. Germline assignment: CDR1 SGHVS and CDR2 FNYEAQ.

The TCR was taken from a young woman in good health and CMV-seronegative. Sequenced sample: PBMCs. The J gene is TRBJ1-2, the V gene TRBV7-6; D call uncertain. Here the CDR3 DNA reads TGTGCCAGCAGGCCGAGGTCTGGGGGCTACACCTTC. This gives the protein CASRPRSGGYTF.